Below are 22 T cell receptor beta chains sequenced from a single sample in a study of blood T cells in healthy people across ages. Through a sample-barcoded 5' primer and a J-beta primer mix, a second PCR was run for roughly 6 to 11 cycles. TCRdb processed the 5' RACE reads anew with MiXCR; each CDR3 protein has one entry. The profile shows about 1,400,000 distinct CDR3 sequences, 59% of them singletons. What was sequenced was blood. All receptors derive from a man in his late teens or twenties in good health.

This clonotype was detected once. The rearrangement joins TRBV21-1 to TRBJ1-2; the table's D call, TRBD1, has no DNA check behind it. TRBV21-1 is designated a pseudogene. The length of the CDR3 is 16 residues. The CDR3 DNA follows: TGTGCCAGCAGCAAAACCCAGAATCGACAGAACTATGGCTACACCTTC. Amino acids: CASSKTQNRQNYGYTF.

This clonotype was observed a few times. The chain uses TRBV14 and TRBJ2-1, with 14 bases aligning to TRBD2. V was clipped by 4 bases and J by 9 bases; unmatched bases: 8. This CDR3 contains 16 residues. Germline V gives CDR1 SGHDN, CDR2 FVKESK. CDR3 sequence: CASSRRTSGGYAEQFF. The CDR3 DNA sequence: TGTGCCAGCAGCCGGAGGACTAGCGGGGGGTACGCTGAGCAGTTCTTC.

The gene calls are TRBV20-1 and TRBJ2-7; the D gene could be TRBD1 or TRBD2 (5 bases each). CDR1 and CDR2 from the germline V gene are DFQATT and SNEGSKA (reference sequence). Trimming pared 3 bases from V and 1 base from J, leaving 13 bases between. CDR3 size: 14 residues. The CDR3 here is CSASPGTPSYEQYF. CDR3 bases: TGCAGTGCTAGCCCCGGGACGCCGTCCTACGAGCAGTACTTC.

This clonotype was picked up one time. One end of the junction varies from germline; a read error may be responsible. V usage is TRBV11-2 and J usage is TRBJ1-5; maybe TRBD1 (6 bases). The germline V gene has CDR1 SGHAT and CDR2 FQNNGV. The CDR3 totals 16 residues. CDR3 sequence: CASSQSRQVSNQPRHF. For the CDR3, the DNA is TGTGCCAGCAGCCAGAGCCGACAGGTCAGCAATCAGCCCCGGCATTTT.

The chain links TRBV5-4 to TRBJ2-5; the match to TRBD1 covers 8 bases. V gave up 3 bases and J gave up 11 bases; unmatched junction bases: 15. This CDR3 contains 15 residues. CDR1 and CDR2 (germline): SGHNT, YYREEE (reference sequence). CDR3 amino acids: CASSSAGTGLREQYF. The CDR3 region has the DNA TGTGCCAGCAGCTCCGCCGGGACAGGTCTAAGGGAGCAGTACTTC.

The chain employs TRBV12-3 or TRBV12-4 and TRBJ1-4, with 8 bases matching TRBD1. Trimming removed 2 bases from V and 4 bases from J; junction bases left unmatched: 6. This CDR3 region has 16 residues. The CDR3 DNA reads as TGTGCCAGCAGTTTACCCGTGACAGGGGATAATGAAAAACTGTTTTTT. It is translated as CASSLPVTGDNEKLFF.

The J gene is TRBJ2-2, the V gene TRBV4-3; no clear D. CDR3 length: 14 residues. Trimming left V 0 bases short and J 6 bases short, with 8 bases between. From germline, CDR1 is LGHNA and CDR2 YSLEER. The DNA for the CDR3 is TGCGCCAGCAGCCAAGATTGGGTCGCCGGGGAGCTGTTTTTT. It yields the protein CASSQDWVAGELFF.

This chain uses TRBV12-3 or TRBV12-4 with TRBJ2-1; the D gene is possibly TRBD2 (5 bases). Trimming took 3 bases from V and 0 from J, leaving 15 bases between them. The CDR3 consists of 17 residues. CDR3 sequence: CASSFDGIVNSYNEQFF. The CDR3 DNA reads as TGTGCCAGCAGTTTTGACGGGATCGTGAACTCCTACAATGAGCAGTTCTTC.

The chain recombines TRBV20-1 with TRBJ2-5, with D unresolved. This CDR3 has 16 amino acids. The germline CDR1 and CDR2 sequences are DFQATT and SNEGSKA (reference sequence). V gave up 0 bases and J gave up 7 bases, with 21 bases separating them. The CDR3 bases are TGCAGTGCTAGAGATTGGGCCTCCATAAGCCGAGGGACCCAGTACTTC. Translated: CSARDWASISRGTQYF.

This clonotype was detected only once. The V gene is TRBV27, the J gene TRBJ1-1; D is uncertain. Germline V gives CDR1 MNHEY, CDR2 SMNVEV (reference sequence). This CDR3 is built from 13 residues. Deletions cut 5 bases from V and 4 bases from J, with 11 bases between. The CDR3 sequence is CASSASWGTEAFF. The DNA for the CDR3 is TGTGCCAGCAGTGCCTCCTGGGGCACTGAAGCTTTCTTT.

This rearrangement joins TRBV29-1 to TRBJ1-1, with unresolved D. CDR1 and CDR2 from the germline V gene are SQVTM and ANQGSEA. Trimming removed 3 bases at V and 1 base at J, with 12 bases between. CDR3 size: 14 residues. The CDR3: CSVDTRTGNTEAFF. Written as DNA, the CDR3 is TGCAGCGTTGATACTCGGACGGGGAACACTGAAGCTTTCTTT. Full variable domain (remainder filled in from reference TRBV29-1 and TRBJ1-1): SAVISQKPSRDICQRGTSLTIQCQVDSQVTMMFWYRQQPGQSLTLIATANQGSEATYESGFVIDKFPISRPNLTFSTLTVSNMSPEDSSIYLCSVDTRTGNTEAFFGQGTRLTVV.

Concerning this clonotype itself: The germline gene is not matched at one end of the junction; a read error may be the cause. The chain joins TRBV6-5 to TRBJ2-3; D possibly corresponds to TRBD1 (6 bases). CDR1 is MNHEY, CDR2 SVGAGI, per germline. This CDR3 region has 13 residues. The DNA of the CDR3 is TGTGCCAGCAAGATGACAGGCACAGAGACGCAGTATTTT. Its translation: CASKMTGTETQYF.

The V gene is TRBV4-1, the J gene TRBJ1-1; 7 bases are a match to TRBD1. Germline V CDR1 and CDR2: MGHRA, YSYEKL. The junction had 3 bases not matched to a gene; V was cut back by 1 base and J by 1 base. This CDR3 has 15 amino acids. This CDR3 is CASSQGRGQNTEAFF. The CDR3 DNA sequence: TGCGCCAGCAGCCAAGGAAGGGGGCAGAACACTGAAGCTTTCTTT.

The CDR3 loop reads CASGRVGSSNYGYTF. The CDR3 DNA reads TGTGCCAGCGGAAGAGTGGGATCTTCTAACTATGGCTACACCTTC. The chain has TRBV7-9 and TRBJ1-2; no clear D gene. This CDR3 has 15 amino acids. CDR1 and CDR2 from the germline V gene are SEHNR and FQNEAQ (reference sequence). Trimming cost V 8 bases and J 0 bases, with 16 bases left between them.

J is TRBJ2-7 and V is TRBV7-2, with 7 bases that match TRBD1. V lost 4 bases, J lost 4 bases, and 7 bases stayed unmatched. Germline loops: CDR1 SGHTA, CDR2 FQGNSA. The CDR3 loop spans 14 amino acids. CDR3 DNA sequence: TGTGCCAGCAGCTGGCCCGGGACAGCATACGAGCAGTACTTC. This encodes CASSWPGTAYEQYF.

The J gene is TRBJ2-4, the V gene TRBV29-1; TRBD1 matches 7 bases. Germline V gene data show CDR1 as SQVTM and CDR2 as ANQGSEA. V trimming: 6 bases; J trimming: 3 bases; junction bases outside the gene matches: 5. The CDR3 length is 13 residues. The CDR3 sequence is CSVQGVGKNIQYF. The DNA for the CDR3 is TGCAGCGTCCAGGGGGTGGGCAAAAACATTCAGTACTTC.

This chain links TRBV4-3 with TRBJ2-5; D is perhaps TRBD2 (5 bases). With 2 bases removed from V and 2 bases from J, the gap between germline ends came to 12 bases. Germline CDR1 reads LGHNA; CDR2 reads YSLEER. The CDR3 sequence is 15 residues long. CDR3: CASSQSNLAQETQYF. The CDR3 nucleotides are TGCGCCAGCAGCCAAAGTAATCTAGCTCAAGAGACCCAGTACTTC.

V is TRBV11-2 and J is TRBJ2-1, with D tentatively TRBD2 (7 bases). This CDR3 is 11 amino acids long. The V end was cut by 3 bases, the J end by 14 bases, with 11 bases between. Per the germline V gene, CDR1 is SGHAT and CDR2 is FQNNGV. The CDR3 loop is CASSLGGGKFF. CDR3 nucleotide sequence: TGTGCCAGCAGCTTGGGAGGGGGAAAGTTCTTC. The whole variable domain, remainder taken from reference TRBV11-2 and TRBJ2-1, is EAGVAQSPRYKIIEKRQSVAFWCNPISGHATLYWYQQILGQGPKLLIQFQNNGVVDDSQLPKDRFSAERLKGVDSTLKIQPAKLEDSAVYLCASSLGGGKFFGPGTRLTVL.

This clonotype has only a few counts. This chain joins TRBV12-3 or TRBV12-4 and TRBJ1-2; D may be TRBD1 (5 bases). The CDR3 loop spans 15 amino acids. Deletions cut 4 bases from V and 4 bases from J, with 16 bases between. The CDR3 DNA reads as TGTGCCAGCAGTTCAAAGCACAGGCCCTTCTATGGCTACACCTTC. It yields the protein CASSSKHRPFYGYTF.

The genes are TRBV20-1 and TRBJ1-1; a weak D match, TRBD1 (6 bases). The CDR3 totals 14 residues. Germline CDR1 DFQATT, CDR2 SNEGSKA (reference sequence). Trimming pared 0 bases from V and 7 bases from J, leaving 15 bases between. The CDR3 region has the DNA TGCAGTGCTAGAGATTCGGCGGGGGGCATTGAAGCTTTCTTT. Translated, it gives CSARDSAGGIEAFF.

V and J are TRBV7-2 and TRBJ1-4, with a tentative D call TRBD1 (5 bases). CDR1 and CDR2 (germline): SGHTA, FQGNSA. The CDR3 loop spans 13 amino acids. V was shortened by 5 bases and J by 4 bases, with 8 bases between the two germline ends. CDR3 nucleotides: TGTGCCAGCAGCGGGGCCCATAATGAAAAACTGTTTTTT. Translating gives CASSGAHNEKLFF. Drawing the rest from reference TRBV7-2 and TRBJ1-4, the complete variable domain is GAGVSQSPSNKVTEKGKDVELRCDPISGHTALYWYRQSLGQGLEFLIYFQGNSAPDKSGLPSDRFSAERTGGSVSTLTIQRTQQEDSAVYLCASSGAHNEKLFFGSGTQLSVL.

The gene calls are TRBV4-3 and TRBJ2-5; 7 positions agree with TRBD2. Germline V gene lookup returns CDR1 LGHNA and CDR2 YSLEER. With 0 bases clipped from V and 2 bases from J, the junction kept 6 bases outside the gene matches. This CDR3 is built from 16 residues. The chain's CDR3 is CASSQDRAGRQETQYF. CDR3 nucleotides: TGCGCCAGCAGCCAAGATAGAGCGGGGCGGCAAGAGACCCAGTACTTC.